What follows are 15 T cell receptor beta chains derived from one specimen sequenced in a study of cytomegalovirus exposure and HLA in healthy donors. PCR primers comprised 60 Vbeta and 13 Jbeta primers. Clones were sequenced by immunoSEQ multiplex PCR, and TCRdb holds only the in-frame ones, with some missing. In the table there are under 150,000 clones, around 78% of which are singletons. Sequencing was carried out using PBMCs. The source is a woman between 40 and 50 years old in good health and CMV-seronegative.

This clone has a handful of counts. The chain employs TRBV10-1 and TRBJ2-2; D might be TRBD1 (6 bases). V lost 6 bases and J 0 bases, leaving 11 bases between the germline ends. CDR3 length equals 15 residues. CDR1 and CDR2 from the germline V gene are WNHNN and SYGVQD (reference sequence). DNA for the CDR3: TGCGCCAGCAGCCGGGACACAGCGAACACCGGGGAGCTGTTTTTT. It translates to CASSRDTANTGELFF.

The V call is TRBV19, the J call TRBJ1-1; D remains ambiguous. The CDR3 extends over 14 amino acids. The germline CDR1 and CDR2 sequences are LNHDA and SQIVND (reference sequence). V was trimmed by 4 bases and J by 0 bases, leaving 9 bases between them. The CDR3 nucleotides are TGTGCCAGTAGTACTCGGACTGTGAACACTGAAGCTTTCTTT. It specifies CASSTRTVNTEAFF.

The gene calls are TRBV11-2 and TRBJ1-1; D call uncertain. CDR3 length: 12 residues. Germline values: CDR1 SGHAT, CDR2 FQNNGV. Trimming removed 0 bases from V and 11 bases from J, with 10 bases in between. CDR3 nucleotide sequence: TGTGCCAGCAGCTTAGATGAGGGTACGGCTTTCTTT. Its translation: CASSLDEGTAFF.

The chain is built from TRBV5-1 and TRBJ1-2; the D gene is possibly TRBD1 (6 bases). CDR1 and CDR2 (germline): SGHRS, YFSETQ. The CDR3 has 14 residues. Trimming cost V 4 bases and J 0 bases, with 10 bases left between them. The CDR3 protein is CASSPDSPNYGYTF. CDR3 DNA: TGCGCCAGCAGCCCGGACAGCCCTAACTATGGCTACACCTTC.

The rearrangement links TRBV5-1 to TRBJ2-1; a possible D gene is TRBD1 (6 bases). Trimming pared 0 bases from V and 4 bases from J, leaving 23 bases between. Germline lookup yields CDR1 SGHRS and CDR2 YFSETQ. The CDR3 consists of 19 residues. The CDR3 spells CASSLAPTGGKTGYNEQFF. DNA of the CDR3: TGCGCCAGCAGCTTGGCCCCGACAGGAGGAAAAACGGGTTACAATGAGCAGTTCTTC.

The rearrangement links TRBV30 to TRBJ1-5; D may be TRBD1 (6 bases). Per germline, CDR1 GTSNPN and CDR2 SVGIG (reference sequence). CDR3 length: 14 amino acids. Trimming left V 0 bases short and J 3 bases short, with 9 bases between. The CDR3 DNA reads TGTGCCTGGAGTGTACCAGGGGCCAATCAGCCCCAGCATTTT. It specifies CAWSVPGANQPQHF. Full variable domain (outside the CDR3, taken from reference TRBV30 and TRBJ1-5): SQTIHQWPATLVQPVGSPLSLECTVEGTSNPNLYWYRQAAGRGLQLLFYSVGIGQISSEVPQNLSASRPQDRQFILSSKKLLLSDSGFYLCAWSVPGANQPQHFGDGTRLSIL.

This chain connects TRBV19 to TRBJ2-5; 12 nucleotides agree with TRBD2. Trimming removed 8 bases from V and 5 bases from J; junction bases left unmatched: 9. CDR1 and CDR2 from the germline V gene are LNHDA and SQIVND (reference sequence). The CDR3 totals 15 residues. The CDR3 region has the DNA TGTGCCAGTTCCGGACTAGCGGGACTGGGGGAGACCCAGTACTTC. This sequence encodes CASSGLAGLGETQYF.

The CDR3, as DNA: TGTGCCAGCAGCCGCTCCGGGACAGGGGGCTACAATGAGCAGTTCTTC. Its translation is CASSRSGTGGYNEQFF. V is TRBV5-5 and J is TRBJ2-1; 11 bases align to TRBD1. Germline values: CDR1 SGHKS, CDR2 YYEKEE (reference sequence). V lost 4 bases and J lost 3; bases outside the gene matches: 6. The CDR3 spans 16 residues.

The V call is TRBV5-1, the J call TRBJ2-3, with D hard to call. V lost 1 base and J 0 bases, leaving 12 bases between the germline ends. The CDR3 spans 16 residues. The V gene's germline CDR1 is SGHRS and CDR2 YFSETQ. CDR3 DNA sequence: TGCGCCAGCAGCTTGTCTGCCCAGACTAGCACAGATACGCAGTATTTT. The encoded protein is CASSLSAQTSTDTQYF.

The chain combines TRBV6-1 with TRBJ2-7; 7 bases match TRBD1. V lost 7 bases and J lost 1; bases outside the gene matches: 4. CDR1 MNHNS and CDR2 SASEGT come from the germline V gene. The CDR3 has 13 amino acids. The CDR3 DNA reads as TGTGCCAGCACACCGGGACAGTCCTACGAGCAGTACTTC. Translation: CASTPGQSYEQYF.

The chain employs TRBV27 and TRBJ2-7, with D possibly TRBD1 on 5 matching bases. This CDR3 spans 13 amino acids. Germline CDR1 is MNHEY and CDR2 is SMNVEV (reference sequence). The ends were cut back, 5 bases at V and 4 bases at J, with 12 bases in the middle. Here the CDR3 reads CASSRGRAYEQYF. CDR3 sequence (DNA): TGTGCCAGCAGTCGTGGCAGGGCTTACGAGCAGTACTTC.

This chain uses TRBV28 with TRBJ1-2; D call uncertain. CDR3 size: 13 residues. Trimming removed 6 bases from V and 3 bases from J, with 11 bases in between. Germline CDR1 and CDR2: MDHEN and SYDVKM. The CDR3 spells CASSRRTDYGYTF. The CDR3, as DNA: TGTGCCAGCAGCAGGAGGACGGACTATGGCTACACCTTC.

The rearrangement uses TRBV5-8 and TRBJ1-5, with TRBD1 as a possible D gene (6 bases). The CDR3 totals 15 residues. The germline V and J ends were trimmed by 2 bases and 0 bases, with 9 bases remaining between them. Germline CDR1 SGHTS, CDR2 YDEGEE. Here the CDR3 reads CASSFGQYSNQPQHF. Here the CDR3 DNA reads TGTGCCAGCAGCTTCGGACAGTATAGCAATCAGCCCCAGCATTTT.

The chain uses TRBV6-4 and TRBJ1-1; D gene unclear. The V and J ends lost 2 bases and 1 base respectively, with 5 bases between them. The CDR3 is 13 amino acids. Per the germline V gene, CDR1 is MRHNA and CDR2 is SNTAGT. The CDR3 DNA follows: TGTGCCAGCAGTGACGAGGCGAACACTGAAGCTTTCTTT. It translates to CASSDEANTEAFF.

The chain has TRBV30 and TRBJ1-1; 7 nucleotides line up with TRBD1. The CDR3 spans 12 residues. Germline V gene data show CDR1 as GTSNPN and CDR2 as SVGIG (reference sequence). V trimming: 7 bases; J trimming: 7 bases; junction bases outside the gene matches: 9. The CDR3 DNA sequence: TGTGCCTATGGGACAGATTCAATTGAAGCTTTCTTT. Translation: CAYGTDSIEAFF.